This TCR beta chain was obtained from a study of shared T cell receptors in the human thymus. Only in-frame clones appear in the TCRdb table, and some are missing; sequencing was by immunoSEQ multiplex PCR. The data contain a few hundred thousand clones, roughly 94% of them singletons. Trimming shortened V by 8 bases and J by 5 bases, and 25 bases separated the two germline ends. The germline CDR1 and CDR2 sequences are MDHEN and SYDVKM. This CDR3 is built from 16 residues. This rearrangement joins TRBV28 to TRBJ2-7; D might be TRBD2 (5 bases). The clonotype was recovered from a human donor. The source material was thymocytes. CDR3 protein: CASGLFSVPLWDEQYF. The CDR3 nucleotides are TGTGCCAGCGGGCTTTTTAGCGTCCCTCTTTGGGACGAGCAGTACTTC.